The 5 T cell receptor beta chains below were found in one sample sequenced in a study of cytomegalovirus exposure and HLA in healthy donors. 13 Jbeta primers and 60 Vbeta primers were used for the PCR. Sequencing was performed with immunoSEQ multiplex PCR; in TCRdb, only in-frame clones are kept and a portion is missing. The table includes about 100,000 clones, 78% detected once. The sequenced material came from PBMCs. These receptors were taken from a woman aged 60-75 years in good health and CMV-seronegative.

The chain couples TRBV4-1 to TRBJ2-7; tentatively, D is TRBD1 (6 bases). Trimming left V 2 bases short and J 2 bases short, with 16 bases between. The CDR3 consists of 16 residues. Germline assignment: CDR1 MGHRA and CDR2 YSYEKL. In DNA, the CDR3 is TGCGCCAGCAGCCAATCCAACCAGGGGTTAACCTACGAGCAGTACTTC. Encoded protein: CASSQSNQGLTYEQYF.

The V call is TRBV27, the J call TRBJ1-1; possible D gene TRBD1, 5 bases. The V end was cut by 1 base, the J end by 4 bases, with 16 bases between. CDR3 length: 16 amino acids. CDR1 MNHEY and CDR2 SMNVEV come from the germline V gene (reference sequence). The CDR3 DNA follows: TGTGCCAGCAGTTTATTCGCGGCCCCTGGGGCCACTGAAGCTTTCTTT. It yields the protein CASSLFAAPGATEAFF.

The V and J genes are TRBV25-1 and TRBJ1-1; D is possibly TRBD1 (6 bases). Between the trimmed V and J ends, which lost 5 bases and 1 base, there was a span of 11 bases. CDR3 size: 14 residues. The germline CDR1 and CDR2 sequences are MGHDK and SYGVNS. In DNA, the CDR3 is TGTGCCAGCAGTAAAGGACAGCAGAACACTGAAGCTTTCTTT. Amino acid sequence: CASSKGQQNTEAFF.

This chain links TRBV7-2 with TRBJ2-1, with D perhaps TRBD2 (6 bases). The CDR3 is 14 residues long. CDR1 and CDR2 (germline): SGHTA, FQGNSA. V shed 2 bases and J shed 9 bases, with 14 bases lying between them. The CDR3 here is CASSLSLGRTEQFF. CDR3 coding DNA: TGTGCCAGCAGCTTAAGTCTCGGGAGAACTGAGCAGTTCTTC. The whole variable domain, filled in from reference TRBV7-2 and TRBJ2-1, reads GAGVSQSPSNKVTEKGKDVELRCDPISGHTALYWYRQSLGQGLEFLIYFQGNSAPDKSGLPSDRFSAERTGGSVSTLTIQRTQQEDSAVYLCASSLSLGRTEQFFGPGTRLTVL.

The DNA for the CDR3 is TGTGCCAGCAGCTTAGGCACAGGGCAAACTGGGCAGCAGTACTTC. Translated: CASSLGTGQTGQQYF. The chain uses TRBV7-2 and TRBJ2-7; TRBD1 might be the D (6 bases). The CDR3 covers 15 residues. The V and J ends lost 1 base and 8 bases respectively, with 18 bases between them. Germline CDR1 and CDR2: SGHTA and FQGNSA.